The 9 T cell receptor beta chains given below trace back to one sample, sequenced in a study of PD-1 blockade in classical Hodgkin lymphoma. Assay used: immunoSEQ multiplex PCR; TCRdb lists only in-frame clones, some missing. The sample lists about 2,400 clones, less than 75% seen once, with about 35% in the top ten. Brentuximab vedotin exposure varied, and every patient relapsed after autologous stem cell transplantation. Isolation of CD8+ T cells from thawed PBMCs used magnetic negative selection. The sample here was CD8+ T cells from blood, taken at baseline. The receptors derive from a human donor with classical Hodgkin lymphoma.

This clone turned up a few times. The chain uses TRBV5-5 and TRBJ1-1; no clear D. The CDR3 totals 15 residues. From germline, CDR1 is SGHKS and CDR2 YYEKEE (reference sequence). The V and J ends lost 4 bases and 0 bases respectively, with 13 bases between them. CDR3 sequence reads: CASSQSGDMNTEAFF. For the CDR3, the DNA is TGTGCCAGCAGCCAGTCAGGAGACATGAACACTGAAGCTTTCTTT.

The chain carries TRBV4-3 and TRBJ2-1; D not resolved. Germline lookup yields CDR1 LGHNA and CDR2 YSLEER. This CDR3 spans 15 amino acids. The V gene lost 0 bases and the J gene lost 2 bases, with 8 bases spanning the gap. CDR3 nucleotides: TGCGCCAGCAGCCAAGATCCGATAGCCTACAATGAGCAGTTCTTC. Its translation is CASSQDPIAYNEQFF.

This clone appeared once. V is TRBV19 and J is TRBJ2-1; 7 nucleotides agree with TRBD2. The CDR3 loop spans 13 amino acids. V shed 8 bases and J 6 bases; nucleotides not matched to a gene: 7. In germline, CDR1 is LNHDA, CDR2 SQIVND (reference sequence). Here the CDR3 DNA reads TGTGCCAGTGCCGTCGGGGGGACCAATGAGCAGTTCTTC. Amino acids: CASAVGGTNEQFF.

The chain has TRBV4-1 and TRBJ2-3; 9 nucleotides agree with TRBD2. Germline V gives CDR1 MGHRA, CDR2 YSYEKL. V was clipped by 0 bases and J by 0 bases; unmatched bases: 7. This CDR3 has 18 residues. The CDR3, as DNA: TGCGCCAGCAGCCAAGATCTTGATGGACTAGCGAGCACAGATACGCAGTATTTT. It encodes CASSQDLDGLASTDTQYF.

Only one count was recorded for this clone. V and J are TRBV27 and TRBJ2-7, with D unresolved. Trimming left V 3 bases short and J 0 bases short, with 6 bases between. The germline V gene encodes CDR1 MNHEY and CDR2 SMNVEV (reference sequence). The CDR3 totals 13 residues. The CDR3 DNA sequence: TGTGCCAGCAGTTTCTCGAGCTCCTACGAGCAGTACGTC. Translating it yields CASSFSSSYEQYV.

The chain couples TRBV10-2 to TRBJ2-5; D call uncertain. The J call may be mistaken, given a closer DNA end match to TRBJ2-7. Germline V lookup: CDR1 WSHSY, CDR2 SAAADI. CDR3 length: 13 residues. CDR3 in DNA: TGCGCCAGCAGTGGTGGGCCGAACTACGAGCAGTACTTC. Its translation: CASSGGPNYEQYF.

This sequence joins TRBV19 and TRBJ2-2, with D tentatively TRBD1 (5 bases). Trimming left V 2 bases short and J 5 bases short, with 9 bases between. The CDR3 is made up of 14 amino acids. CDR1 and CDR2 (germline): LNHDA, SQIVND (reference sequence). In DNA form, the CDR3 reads TGTGCCAGTAGTATACAGGGTTGGACCGGGGAGCTGTTTTTT. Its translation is CASSIQGWTGELFF.

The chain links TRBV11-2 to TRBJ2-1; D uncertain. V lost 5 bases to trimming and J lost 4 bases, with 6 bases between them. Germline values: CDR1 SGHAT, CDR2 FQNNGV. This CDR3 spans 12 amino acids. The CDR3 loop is CASSTLYNEQFF. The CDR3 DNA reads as TGTGCCAGCAGCACCCTATACAATGAGCAGTTCTTC.

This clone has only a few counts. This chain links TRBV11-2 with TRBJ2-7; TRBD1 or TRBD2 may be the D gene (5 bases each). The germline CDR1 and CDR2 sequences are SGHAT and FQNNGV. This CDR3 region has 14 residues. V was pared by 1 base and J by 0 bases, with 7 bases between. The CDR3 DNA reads TGTGCCAGCAGCTTAGGGGGGAACTCCTACGAGCAGTACGTC. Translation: CASSLGGNSYEQYV.